By its share, the clone carrying this T cell receptor (beta chain) is medium-sized. The sample comes from a study of metastatic and nonmetastatic thyroid tumors. The germline V gene has CDR1 GTSNPN and CDR2 SVGIG (reference sequence). The CDR3 length is 14 residues. V gave up 2 bases and J gave up 6 bases; unmatched junction bases: 5. TCRdb called clones again from the PCR reads with MiXCR. Of 43,000 or so clones listed, about 25% were seen once; the top ten hold 3.4%. No treatment of any kind had been given to any patient before thyroid surgery. This TCR derives from a male donor with papillary thyroid cancer or a benign thyroid nodule (not recorded which). Some clones in this sample may be carry-over from other donors' samples. The sample taken for sequencing was blood. The rearrangement joins TRBV30 to TRBJ2-7; 12 nucleotides line up with TRBD1. In DNA form, the CDR3 reads TGTGCCTGGAGTTTTGGGGGACAGGGGGCCGAGCAGTACTTC. Protein product: CAWSFGGQGAEQYF.